Shown below are 8 T cell receptor beta chains from a single sample sequenced in a study of blood T cell repertoires in COVID-19. Generated by immunoSEQ multiplex PCR, the TCRdb table keeps only in-frame clones and is missing some. The sample lists under 350,000 clones, approximately 83% occurring once. Sequencing used PBMCs or T cells enriched from blood (not recorded which). These receptors came from a woman aged 40 to 50 with acute COVID-19.

The gene calls are TRBV19 and TRBJ2-2; 9 bases are shared with TRBD1. The junction had 7 bases not matched to a gene; V was cut back by 4 bases and J by 4 bases. Germline V gene data show CDR1 as LNHDA and CDR2 as SQIVND (reference sequence). CDR3 length equals 16 residues. The CDR3 reads CASSKRTGAATGELFF. CDR3 nucleotide sequence: TGTGCCAGTAGTAAGCGGACAGGGGCAGCCACCGGGGAGCTGTTTTTT.

V gene TRBV5-1 combines with J gene TRBJ2-5; 7 nucleotides agree with TRBD1. The CDR3 length is 14 residues. Losses at the gene ends were 2 bases for V and 4 bases for J; bases not matched to a gene: 5. Germline V gene sequence: CDR1 SGHRS, CDR2 YFSETQ. The DNA of the CDR3 is TGCGCCAGCAGCTTTACAGGGGACGCAGAGACCCAGTACTTC. Amino acid sequence: CASSFTGDAETQYF.

This chain uses TRBV4-1 with TRBJ2-1; TRBD2 agrees at 12 bases. This CDR3 is built from 17 residues. Germline V gives CDR1 MGHRA, CDR2 YSYEKL. Trimming at V came to 4 bases and at J to 2 bases, leaving 6 bases not matched to a gene. The CDR3 DNA is TGCGCCAGCAGCCCATCCCTAGCGGGAGGGCCCTACAATGAGCAGTTCTTC. Protein sequence: CASSPSLAGGPYNEQFF.

The V and J genes are TRBV20-1 and TRBJ2-5; 7 positions match TRBD1. This CDR3 contains 15 residues. After removal of 6 bases from V and 9 bases from J, the junction contained 19 bases not matched to a gene. Germline CDR1 DFQATT, CDR2 SNEGSKA (reference sequence). This CDR3 is CSASPQGTVKRPQYF. As DNA, the CDR3 is TGCAGTGCAAGTCCACAGGGGACCGTAAAGCGGCCCCAGTACTTC.

The rearrangement links TRBV15 to TRBJ2-5; tentatively, D is TRBD1 (7 bases). This CDR3 has 17 amino acids. Germline values: CDR1 LNHNV, CDR2 YYDKDF (reference sequence). The V and J ends lost 0 bases and 5 bases respectively, with 19 bases between them. CDR3 in DNA: TGTGCCACCAGCAGAGAGTCGTACAGGGGAGGTGGGGAGACCCAGTACTTC. Translated: CATSRESYRGGGETQYF.

The chain has TRBV10-3 and TRBJ1-5, with 9 bases aligning to TRBD1. This CDR3 is 16 amino acids long. Germline values: CDR1 ENHRY, CDR2 SYGVKD. With 0 bases clipped from V and 3 bases from J, the junction kept 3 bases outside the gene matches. As DNA, the CDR3 is TGTGCCATCAGTGAGTCAAACAGGGGGCTCAATCAGCCCCAGCATTTT. Translation: CAISESNRGLNQPQHF.

This CDR3 reads CASDRATDYGYTF. The CDR3 DNA is TGTGCTAGTGACAGGGCGACTGATTATGGCTACACCTTC. The chain combines TRBV12-5 with TRBJ1-2; possibly TRBD1 for D (6 bases). CDR1 and CDR2 (germline): LGHNT, FRNRAP. V was trimmed by 7 bases and J by 5 bases, leaving 14 bases between them. The CDR3 contains 13 residues.

V gene TRBV7-6 combines with J gene TRBJ1-2; TRBD1 agrees at 7 bases. The CDR3 runs to 15 residues. Trimming at V came to 5 bases and at J to 4 bases, leaving 10 bases not matched to a gene. Germline V CDR1 and CDR2: SGHVS, FNYEAQ. The CDR3: CASSQGSDRRYGYTF. The CDR3 DNA is TGTGCCAGCAGCCAAGGATCGGACAGGCGCTATGGCTACACCTTC.